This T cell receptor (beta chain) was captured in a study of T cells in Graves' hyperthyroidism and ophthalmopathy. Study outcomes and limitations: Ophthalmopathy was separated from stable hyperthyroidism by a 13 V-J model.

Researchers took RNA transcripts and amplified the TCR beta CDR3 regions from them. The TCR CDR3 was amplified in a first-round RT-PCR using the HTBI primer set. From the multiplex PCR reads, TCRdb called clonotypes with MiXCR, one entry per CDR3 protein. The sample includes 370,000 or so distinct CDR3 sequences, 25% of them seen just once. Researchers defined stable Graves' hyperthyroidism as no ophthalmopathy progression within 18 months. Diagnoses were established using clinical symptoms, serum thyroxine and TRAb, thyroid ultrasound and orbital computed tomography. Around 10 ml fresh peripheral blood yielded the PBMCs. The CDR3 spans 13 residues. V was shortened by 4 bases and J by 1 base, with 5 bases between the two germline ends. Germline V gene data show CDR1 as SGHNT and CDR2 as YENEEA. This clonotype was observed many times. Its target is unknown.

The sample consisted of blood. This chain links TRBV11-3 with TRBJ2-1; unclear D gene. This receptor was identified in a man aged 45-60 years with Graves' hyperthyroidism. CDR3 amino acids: CASSSPSYNEQFF. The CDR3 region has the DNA TGTGCCAGCAGCTCTCCGTCCTACAATGAGCAGTTCTTC.